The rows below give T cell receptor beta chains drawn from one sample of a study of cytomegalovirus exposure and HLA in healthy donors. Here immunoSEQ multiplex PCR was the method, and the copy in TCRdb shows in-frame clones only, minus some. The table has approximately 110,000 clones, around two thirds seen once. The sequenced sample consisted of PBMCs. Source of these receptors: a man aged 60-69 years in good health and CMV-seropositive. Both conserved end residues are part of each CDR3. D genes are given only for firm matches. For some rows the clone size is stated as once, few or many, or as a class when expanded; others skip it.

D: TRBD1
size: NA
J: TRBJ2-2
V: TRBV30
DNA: TGTGCCTGGAGGGGGGACAGGGTGGCGTCCGGGGAGCTGTTTTTT
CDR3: CAWRGDRVASGELFF

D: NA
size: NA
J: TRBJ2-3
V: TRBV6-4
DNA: TGTGCCAGCAGCCCTCGGACTGGGCTTACGCAGTATTTT
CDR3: CASSPRTGLTQYF

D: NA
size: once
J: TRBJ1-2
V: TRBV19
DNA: TGTGCCAGTAGTAAGGACAGTAGAAACTATGGCTACACCTTC
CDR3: CASSKDSRNYGYTF

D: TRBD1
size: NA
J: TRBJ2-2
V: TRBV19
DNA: TGTGCCAGTAGTCAACAGACAGGGTACACCGGGGAGCTGTTTTTT
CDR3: CASSQQTGYTGELFF

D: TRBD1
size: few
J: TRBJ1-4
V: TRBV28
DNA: TGTGCCAGCAGTCCGCGGCCGGGACAGGGTGCTGAAAAACTGTTTTTT
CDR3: CASSPRPGQGAEKLFF

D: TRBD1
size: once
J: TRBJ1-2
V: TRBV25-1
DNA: TGTGCCAGCAGTGGCGTTCCGGGACAGGGGGCGCGTGGCTACACCTTC
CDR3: CASSGVPGQGARGYTF

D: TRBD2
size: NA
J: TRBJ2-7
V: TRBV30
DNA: TGTGCCTGGAGTTCCTCGCCGGGGGGGTACGAGCAGTACTTC
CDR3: CAWSSSPGGYEQYF

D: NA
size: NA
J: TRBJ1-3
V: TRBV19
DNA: TGTGCCAGTAGCCGGGGACTGCCGACGGGTGGAAACACCATATATTTT
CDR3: CASSRGLPTGGNTIYF

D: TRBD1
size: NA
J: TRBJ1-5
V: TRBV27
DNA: TGTGCCAGCAGTTCGGGACAGTTTAGCAATCAGCCCCAGCATTTT
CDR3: CASSSGQFSNQPQHF

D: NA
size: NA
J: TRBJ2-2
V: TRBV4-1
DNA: TGCGCCAGCAAACAAAGTCGAGGCGGCGGGGAGCTGTTTTTT
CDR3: CASKQSRGGGELFF

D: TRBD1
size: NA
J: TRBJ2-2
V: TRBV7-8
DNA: TGTGCCAGCAGCCTTGGGACAGGGACGAACACCGGGGAGCTGTTTTTT
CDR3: CASSLGTGTNTGELFF

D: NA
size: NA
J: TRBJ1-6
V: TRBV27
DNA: TGTGCCAGCCCGAACAAGAGGGTTCCCCTCCACTTT
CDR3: CASPNKRVPLHF

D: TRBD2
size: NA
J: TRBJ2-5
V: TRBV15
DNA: TGTGCCACCAGTGCGCGGCGGGGGGGAGAGACCCAGTACTTC
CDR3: CATSARRGGETQYF

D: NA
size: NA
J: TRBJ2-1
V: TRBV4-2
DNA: TGTGCCAGCAGCCAAATATCTCAGGGCTACAATGAGCAGTTCTTC
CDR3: CASSQISQGYNEQFF

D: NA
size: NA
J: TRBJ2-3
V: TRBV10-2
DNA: TGCGCCAGCAGTCTCGACAAGGATACGCAGTATTTT
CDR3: CASSLDKDTQYF

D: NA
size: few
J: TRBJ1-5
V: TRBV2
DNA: TGTGCCAGCAGTGTTGAAGCCAATCAGCCCCAGCATTTT
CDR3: CASSVEANQPQHF

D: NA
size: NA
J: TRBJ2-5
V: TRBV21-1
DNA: TGTGCCAGCACCCTTGACAGTCAAAAGAGGACCCAGTACTTC
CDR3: CASTLDSQKRTQYF

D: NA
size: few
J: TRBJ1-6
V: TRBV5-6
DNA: TGTGCCAGCAGCTTTCGGACGGGAGGCTATAATTCACCCCTCCACTTT
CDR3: CASSFRTGGYNSPLHF

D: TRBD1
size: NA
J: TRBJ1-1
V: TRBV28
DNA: TGTGCCAGCAGTTTATGGGGACAGGGAATGAACACTGAAGCTTTCTTT
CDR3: CASSLWGQGMNTEAFF

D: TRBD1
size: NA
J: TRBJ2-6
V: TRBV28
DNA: TGTGCCAGCACCGTGGGCAGGGGGCCTGGGGCCAACGTCCTGACTTTC
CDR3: CASTVGRGPGANVLTF

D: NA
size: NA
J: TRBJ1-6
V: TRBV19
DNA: TGTGCCAGTAGTATTGGGGCGAACTCCTATAATTCACCCCTCCACTTT
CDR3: CASSIGANSYNSPLHF

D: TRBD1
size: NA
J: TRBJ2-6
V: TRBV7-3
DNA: TGTGCCAGCAGCGCGTACCGGGACAGCAACGTCCTGACTTTC
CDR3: CASSAYRDSNVLTF

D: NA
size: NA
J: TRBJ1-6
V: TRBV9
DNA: TGTGCCAGCAGCGGGGCCCAGGGAGGTTCCCATTCACCCCTCCACTTT
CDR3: CASSGAQGGSHSPLHF

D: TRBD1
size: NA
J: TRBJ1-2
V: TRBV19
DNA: TGTGCCAGTAGTATCGGTGGGACAGGGACCTATGGCTACACCTTC
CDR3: CASSIGGTGTYGYTF

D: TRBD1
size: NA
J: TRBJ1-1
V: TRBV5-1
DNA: TGCGCCAGCAGCGTACAGGGGGTAACTGAAGCTTTCTTT
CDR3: CASSVQGVTEAFF

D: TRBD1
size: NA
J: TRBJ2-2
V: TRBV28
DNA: TGTGCCAGCAGTCTGCCTCACAGGGGTACCGGGGAGCTGTTTTTT
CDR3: CASSLPHRGTGELFF

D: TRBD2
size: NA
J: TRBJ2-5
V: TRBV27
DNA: TGTGCCAGCAGTTTATTTGTAGCGGGGGGGCTCGAGACCCAGTACTTC
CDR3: CASSLFVAGGLETQYF

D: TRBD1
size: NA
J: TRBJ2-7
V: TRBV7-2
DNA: TGTGCCAGCGGCTTACGGACAGGACCCTCCTACGAGCAGTACTTC
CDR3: CASGLRTGPSYEQYF

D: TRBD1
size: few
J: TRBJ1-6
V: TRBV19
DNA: TGTGCCAGTAGTTCCAGGACAGGGGTACTTAATTCACCCCTCCACTTT
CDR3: CASSSRTGVLNSPLHF

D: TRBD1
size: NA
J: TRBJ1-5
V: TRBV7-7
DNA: TGTGCTAGCAGCTTAAACAGGGGTCAGCCCCAGCATTTT
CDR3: CASSLNRGQPQHF

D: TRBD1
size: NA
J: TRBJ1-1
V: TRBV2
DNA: TGTGCCAGCAGTGTAAGCGACAGGGGGGCTTTCTTT
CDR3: CASSVSDRGAFF

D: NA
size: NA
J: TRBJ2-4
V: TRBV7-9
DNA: TGTGCCAGCAGCCAGGAGGGTGTGAGCGGCAAAAACATTCAGTACTTC
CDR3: CASSQEGVSGKNIQYF

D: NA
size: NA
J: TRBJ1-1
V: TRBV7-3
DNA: TGTGCCAGCAGCCTTATGGAGGACACTGAAGCTTTCTTT
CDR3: CASSLMEDTEAFF

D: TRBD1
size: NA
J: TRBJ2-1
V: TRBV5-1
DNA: TGCGCCAGCAGCTTGCGGGACAGGGAATACAATGAGCAGTTCTTC
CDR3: CASSLRDREYNEQFF

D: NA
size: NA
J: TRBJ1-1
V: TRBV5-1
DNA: TGCGCCAGCAGCATCAACAGGGAAGGGACTGAAGCTTTCTTT
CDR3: CASSINREGTEAFF

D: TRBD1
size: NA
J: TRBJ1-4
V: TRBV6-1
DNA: TGTGCCAGCAGTGAGAGGGACAGGGGGCTAGAAAAACTGTTTTTT
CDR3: CASSERDRGLEKLFF

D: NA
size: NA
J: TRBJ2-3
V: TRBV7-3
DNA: TGTGCCAGCGCGGGACTTTACACAGATACGCAGTATTTT
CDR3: CASAGLYTDTQYF

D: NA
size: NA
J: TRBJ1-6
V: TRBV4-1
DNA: TGCGCCAGCAGCCAAGATATGGGGGCTCTCTATAATTCACCCCTCCACTTT
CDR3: CASSQDMGALYNSPLHF

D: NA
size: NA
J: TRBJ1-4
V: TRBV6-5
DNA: TGTGCCAGCACCCCTCCCTCAGGGTTTAATGAAAAACTGTTTTTT
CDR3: CASTPPSGFNEKLFF

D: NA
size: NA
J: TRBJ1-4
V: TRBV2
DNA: TGTGCCAGCAGTCTCAGGCCCAAGGAAAAACTGTTTTTT
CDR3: CASSLRPKEKLFF

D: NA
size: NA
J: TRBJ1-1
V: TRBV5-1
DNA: TGCGCCAGCAGCTTGGATGGGCCAAGGTTGACTGAAGCTTTCTTT
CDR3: CASSLDGPRLTEAFF

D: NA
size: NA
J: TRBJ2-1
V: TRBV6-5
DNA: TGTGCCAGCAGTTCGGTGGACAGCTCCTACAATGAGCAGTTCTTC
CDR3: CASSSVDSSYNEQFF

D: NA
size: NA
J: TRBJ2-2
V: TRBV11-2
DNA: TGTGCCAGCAGCTTAGATCCCTACTCCACCGGGGAGCTGTTTTTT
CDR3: CASSLDPYSTGELFF

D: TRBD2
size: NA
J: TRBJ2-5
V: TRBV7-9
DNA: TGTGCCAGCAGCCCGAAGTGGGTGGCGGGGGGAACGAAAGAGACCCAGTACTTC
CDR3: CASSPKWVAGGTKETQYF

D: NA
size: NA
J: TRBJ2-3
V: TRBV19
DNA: TGTGCCAGTAGTATCCCCCAGGGGCGGTCGCAGTATTTT
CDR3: CASSIPQGRSQYF

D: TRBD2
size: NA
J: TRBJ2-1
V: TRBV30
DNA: TGTGCCTGGAGTGGGTTTTCCGGGGGGTACAATGAGCAGTTCTTC
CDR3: CAWSGFSGGYNEQFF

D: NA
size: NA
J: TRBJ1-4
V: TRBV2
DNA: TGTGCCAGCAGTGACAGGGTTGAAAAACTGTTTTTT
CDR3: CASSDRVEKLFF

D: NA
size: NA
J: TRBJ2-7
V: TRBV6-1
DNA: TGTGCCAGCAGTTGGGACACCTACGAGCAGTACTTC
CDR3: CASSWDTYEQYF

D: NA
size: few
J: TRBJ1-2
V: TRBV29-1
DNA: TGCAGCGTTGAAAGGGAAGGGACAGGCTACACCTTC
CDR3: CSVEREGTGYTF

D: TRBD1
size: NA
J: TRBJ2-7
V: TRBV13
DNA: TGTGCCAGCAGCTCCCGGGACAGTGGCACTTACGAGCAGTACTTC
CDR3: CASSSRDSGTYEQYF

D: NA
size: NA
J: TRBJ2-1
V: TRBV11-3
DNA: TGTGCCAGCAGCCTTACTAGGCGGAATGAGCAGTTCTTC
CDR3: CASSLTRRNEQFF

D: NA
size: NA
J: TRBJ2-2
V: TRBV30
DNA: TGTGCCTGGAGTGTATCCTCGAACACCGGGGAGCTGTTTTTT
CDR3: CAWSVSSNTGELFF

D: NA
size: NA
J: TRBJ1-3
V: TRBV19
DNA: TGTGCCAGCGGACCTCAGGGTCGTACTGGAAACACCATATATTTT
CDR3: CASGPQGRTGNTIYF

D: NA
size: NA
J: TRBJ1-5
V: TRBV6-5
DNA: TGTGCCAGCAGCCGGGTCAATAGCAATCAGCCCCAGCATTTT
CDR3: CASSRVNSNQPQHF

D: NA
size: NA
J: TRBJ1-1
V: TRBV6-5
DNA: TGTGCCAGCAGTTATACAGGGATGTCCACTGAAGCTTTCTTT
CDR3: CASSYTGMSTEAFF

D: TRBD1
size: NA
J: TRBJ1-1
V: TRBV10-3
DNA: TGTGCCATCACCCCCGGACAGGGTTTGATCCTGGGGAGGACTGAAGCTTTCTTT
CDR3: CAITPGQGLILGRTEAFF

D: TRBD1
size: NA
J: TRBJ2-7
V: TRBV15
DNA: TGTGCCACCAGCAGGGGACAGGGTCCCACCTACGAGCAGTACTTC
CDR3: CATSRGQGPTYEQYF